The clone carrying this TCR beta chain showed up many times. Regarding time point: blood at routine non-recurrence follow-up after resection. Frozen PBMC, nontumor lung or tumor provided whole RNA, which was sequenced unsorted. The data derive from a study of spatial heterogeneity in lung cancer. Overall study context: In cases with available follow-up PBMC samples, these were sequenced at a median of about two years after resection.

Unique molecular identifiers tagged every individual TCR cDNA molecule. Each CDR3 protein gets one entry after TCRdb re-called the 5' RACE reads with MiXCR. The profile shows 35,000 to 45,000 distinct CDR3 sequences, approximately 8% of them singletons. The specimen comprised PBMCs, sampled at follow-up. This sequence originates from a male donor with early-stage non-small cell lung cancer.

CDR3 protein: CASSLALVATDTQYF. The CDR3 DNA follows: TGTGCCAGCAGTTTAGCGCTAGTAGCTACAGATACGCAGTATTTT. This sequence joins TRBV12-3 or TRBV12-4 and TRBJ2-3; no firm D call. V was trimmed by 0 bases and J by 3 bases, leaving 10 bases between them. The CDR3 has 15 amino acids.